This paragraph covers one T cell receptor beta chain sequence. Germline lookup yields CDR1 MGHRA and CDR2 YSYEKL. Trimming stripped 8 bases from V and 0 bases from J, with 17 bases between. This CDR3 has 16 amino acids. The data were taken from a study of blood T cell repertoires in COVID-19. Study details: The United States, Italy and Spain supplied acute and convalescent COVID-19 samples.

Authors' data handling: Amplification of reference gene primers was used by the study to estimate nucleated cell counts. Here immunoSEQ multiplex PCR was the method, and the copy in TCRdb shows in-frame clones only, minus some. The V and J calls and clone size come from that table; D and trimming were worked out from the DNA. The sample includes 310,000 or so clones, approximately 86% seen only once; the top ten take 1.3%. The sample was peripheral blood. The rearrangement uses TRBV4-1 and TRBJ2-1, with unresolved D. This TCR derives from a man between 65 and 79 years old with acute or convalescent COVID-19. Here the CDR3 DNA reads TGCGCCAGCCATTACCTCGGGTCCAGCTCCTACAATGAGCAGTTCTTC. Residues: CASHYLGSSSYNEQFF.